The T cell receptor beta chain under discussion was sequenced for a study of cytomegalovirus exposure and HLA in healthy donors (dated by TCRdb to the late 2010s). In terms of the full investigation: According to an earlier analysis of a few hundred of the donors, some 180 million T cells yielded over 100 million unique TCR beta sequences and about 300 Gb of sequence data. Roughly 300 gigabases of sequencing data and approximately 91 million unique TCR sequences made up an early release that covered approximately 650 HLA-typed donors. The genetic ancestry cluster associated with self-reported Caucasian donors included 80% to 90% of the 300 to 450 genotyped donors. The aim of the study was to test whether cataloging public T cell receptors could identify signatures of past pathogen exposure. The T cell repertoires of about 700 subjects were profiled by immunosequencing and related to cytomegalovirus serostatus. Along with the roughly 670-subject first cohort, a separate validation cohort of more than 90 different subjects was used. High-throughput TCR immunosequencing, statistical association of individual TCRs with disease status, and machine learning were combined to predict cytomegalovirus infection status. To study patterns of TCR occurrence, a later analysis re-analyzed previously published TCR beta repertoires from 666 donors and added high-resolution HLA genotyping. Rather than drawing on any new phenotypic data, the later analysis identified candidate immune exposures from TCR beta sequences and the way those sequences occurred across donors. To decide whether each TCR beta V gene segment behaved as functional or pseudogenic, an earlier analysis of over 500 of the donors relied on high-throughput TCR beta sequencing. Donor age, sex, ethnicity and CMV serostatus were compiled together with the repertoire data. In a later genetic analysis, genome-wide SNP genotypes for 398 of the 666 donors were used, and that subset was treated as a discovery cohort. Every repertoire in the discovery cohort had been generated on one and the same sequencing platform. HLA typing included class I and class II loci at four-digit resolution. The number of donors typed differed by locus, with about 629-640 for A, B, C, DRB1 and DQB1, more than 500 for DQA1, over 600 for DPA1, and some 470 for DPB1. Several DR-DQ haplotypes were treated as single units for association and clustering because of strong linkage in the cohort. On average, about 200,000 unique TCR beta nucleotide sequences were sequenced per donor among 398 genotyped donors of the cohort, with roughly 18% of those sequences being non-productive.

The cysteine opens and the phenylalanine closes a CDR3 of 13 amino acids. Only the CDR3 DNA stays, 39 bases, in frame from base 1. As encoded in the germline V gene (reference sequence), CDR1 is GTSNPN while CDR2 is SVGIG. V loses 2 bases, J loses 7 bases, and the germline ends lie 12 bases apart. Results and caveats for the whole study, not just this receptor: A total of 150 or so TCR beta chains were listed by the study as associated with cytomegalovirus. The classifier was reported to diagnose cytomegalovirus status with high specificity and sensitivity in both the original cohort and the validation cohort. In a later analysis, the rate of TCR association differed among HLA loci, with DRB1 alleles having the most associated TCRs and HLA-C alleles having the fewest. In a later analysis, several top co-occurrence clusters were reported to appear linked to parvovirus B19, influenza, CMV and Epstein-Barr virus. Specific HLA alleles were associated with 16,951 TCR beta sequences at a false discovery rate of 0.05 in a later analysis. The only immune exposure information available for the cohort was CMV serostatus. Most TCR sequences were seen in very few donors, while some public TCRs were found in many individuals. Only TCR beta chains were sequenced in this cohort, and the absence of alpha or paired-chain data limited detectable features. It was suggested by the authors that the approach could potentially be generalized to other disease states and immunological phenotypes. In vitro tests confirmed that three of the cytomegalovirus-associated TCR beta chains recognize cytomegalovirus antigens. A later genetic analysis reported fewer N-insertions in productive TCRs among donors in an Asian-associated ancestry cluster than the roughly 650-donor mean. A further reported finding was that TCR beta sequences accurately predicted the HLA-A and HLA-B alleles for most subjects in the first cohort. Most CMV-associated TCR beta chains appeared to be HLA-restricted in a later analysis, and the HLA associations seemed to be driven largely by CMV exposure. Strong co-occurrence of HLA alleles, especially DR and DQ, made assigning TCR associations to individual alleles difficult. A cluster of highly shared sequence variants was judged likely to be a technical artifact of the sequencing pipeline. Because the 87-base-pair reads could not distinguish some IMGT-functional V segments, including TRBV6-2 and TRBV6-3, those segments were excluded. Presence/absence analyses assumed roughly uniform sequencing depth across donors, an assumption that may not hold. In an earlier analysis of around 600 of the donors, most TCR beta V segments appeared in productive rearrangements about 87% or about 30% of the time, broadly matching IMGT annotations. HLA typing was unavailable for some donors at each locus, so association tests used only the typed subset. Correlated functional status among segregating V segments might reflect linkage disequilibrium, but an unknown experimental factor could not be ruled out. Over 15 rarely observed V segments, including chromosome 9 orphons, were excluded from the earlier analysis of some 590 of the donors because counts were too low. A later genetic analysis associated a missense DCLRE1C variant with V-gene and J-gene trimming of TCR beta chains, and an independent cohort replicated the association. In a later analysis, HLA-associated TCR beta chains were found to be more clonally expanded and to have lower generation probabilities than equally common non-associated chains.

A note on this clone: The antigen it recognizes is unknown. Base quality data are lacking; no much larger clone is found one base away.

The receptor library was made with the immunoSEQ multiplex PCR assay. For the multiplex PCR, a mixture combining 60 forward primers for TCR Vbeta segments and 13 reverse primers for TCR Jbeta segments was used. A multiplex PCR assay on genomic DNA amplified the CDR3 region of rearranged TCR beta genes. Amplified TCR beta libraries were sequenced as 87-base-pair reads on the Illumina HiSeq System. As for how the authors treated the data: In a later analysis, tens of millions of unique TCR beta chains were counted across the roughly 610 repertoires, and around 10 million of these chains were shared by at least two donors. Raw reads were error-corrected and collapsed into unique sequences by a nearest-neighbor algorithm in which closely related sequences were merged to remove PCR and sequencing errors. CDR3 sequences were aligned to IMGT reference sequences to assign V, D and J gene segments. For a sequence to be retained, a match of at least six nucleotides to both a V gene segment and a J gene segment was required. A rearrangement counted as productive if the CDR3 had no stop codons and remained in frame with V and J, and every other rearrangement counted as non-productive. CDR3 was defined by IMGT convention, running from the second conserved V-encoded cysteine to the conserved J-encoded phenylalanine. In an earlier analysis of around 600 of the donors, sequences lacking an unambiguous match to a single V gene segment were excluded. An earlier analysis of under 750 of the donors called V segments functional above 56.7% productive rearrangements and segregating when the between-donor standard deviation exceeded 5%. A statistical classification framework was built to diagnose cytomegalovirus status from the catalog of TCR beta chain sequences. In a later analysis, TCR nucleotide sequences were compared against IMGT/GENE-DB human TR gene sequences so that V and J genes could be assigned. The TCRdist pipeline was used in a later analysis to assign CDR3 sequences and most-parsimonious VDJ recombination scenarios. In a later analysis, each TCR beta chain was defined by its CDR3 amino acid sequence together with its V-gene family, and reads without a unique V-gene family were excluded. A later analysis removed 500 to 650 highly shared, low-generation-probability nucleotide sequences to deal with suspected cross-contamination and a sequencing artifact. In a later analysis, a clonal expansion index for each public chain was calculated from normalized within-repertoire ranks of inferred template counts. A later analysis computed generation probabilities with a VDJ recombination model fitted to out-of-frame rearrangements, and checked the results against IGoR. A later analysis scored TCR-TCR, TCR-HLA and TCR-CMV co-occurrence with hypergeometric tests, applying a repertoire-size bias correction to TCR pairs. A later analysis estimated false discovery rates by permuting HLA or CMV assignments 20 times. A later analysis grouped co-occurring TCRs with DBSCAN, adding TCRdist sequence similarity when clustering within HLA-allele-positive subsets. Repertoires with fewer than 30,000 or more than 120,000 public chains were left out of co-occurrence clustering, as were five repertoires with anomalous nucleotide sharing. TCRdb mirrors the immuneACCESS table, restricted to in-frame sequences. Some clones are absent from its copies; in checked studies, under half trace to an unresolved V gene, and the reason for the others is unknown. The V and J calls and clone size are taken from that table; D and trimming were inferred from the DNA. This sample lists about 90,000 clones; approximately 65% were detected once. Together, the top ten hold under 2.5% of the sample.

The cohort consisted of some 670 healthy bone marrow donors. At the time of sampling, all cohort members were nominally healthy, though unrecorded immune exposures were likely present. The donor tested CMV seronegative and was one of the 352 seronegative cohort members. A peripheral blood sample was provided by each donor, and peripheral blood mononuclear cells were used for TCR beta sequencing. The Qiagen DNeasy Blood Extraction Kit was used to extract genomic DNA from the blood cell samples. This clonotype was obtained from a man aged 25 to 40 in good health and CMV-seronegative. This receptor chain uses TRBV30 and TRBJ1-5; a weak D assignment points to TRBD1 (5 bases agree). The material sequenced was PBMCs. The DNA sequence is TGTGCCTGGAGTCCCGGGGGGGGACAGCCCCAGCATTTT. This sequence encodes CAWSPGGGQPQHF.